The 3 T cell receptor beta chains in this list originate from one sample, sequenced in a study of shared clonotypes between healthy human individuals. TCRdb's table, derived via immunoSEQ multiplex PCR, lists solely in-frame clones and lacks some. The table records roughly 120,000 clones, approximately 70% of them present only once. The source material was memory CD8+ T cells sorted from blood. Subset meaning: CD45RO+ cells pooled with CCR7-negative TemRA cells. The receptors here all came from a woman in her 30s in good health.

This chain connects TRBV7-9 to TRBJ2-3; D could derive from TRBD1 or TRBD2 (6 bases each). Trimming took off 4 bases at V and 6 bases at J, with 17 bases between the two ends. The CDR3 has 15 residues. The germline CDR1 and CDR2 sequences are SEHNR and FQNEAQ (reference sequence). In nucleotides, the CDR3 is TGTGCCAGCAGCTCGGGGGCAGGGGCCACGGATACGCAGTATTTT. It codes for CASSSGAGATDTQYF. The entire variable domain, with the rest obtained from reference TRBV7-9 and TRBJ2-3, is as follows: DTGVSQNPRHKITKRGQNVTFRCDPISEHNRLYWYRQTLGQGPEFLTYFQNEAQLEKSRLLSDRFSAERPKGSFSTLEIQRTEQGDSAMYLCASSSGAGATDTQYFGPGTRLTVL.

The gene calls are TRBV13 and TRBJ2-7; D may be TRBD2 (6 bases). V gave up 5 bases and J gave up 4 bases, with 15 bases separating them. The CDR3 has 14 residues. From germline, CDR1 is PRHDT and CDR2 FYEKMQ (reference sequence). CDR3 sequence (DNA): TGTGCCAGCAGCACCGGACTATTGTCTTACGAGCAGTACTTC. Residues: CASSTGLLSYEQYF.

The V gene is TRBV5-4, the J gene TRBJ2-3, with 7 bases fitting TRBD2. Germline V gives CDR1 SGHNT, CDR2 YYREEE (reference sequence). The CDR3 spans 17 residues. Losses at the gene ends were 4 bases for V and 0 bases for J; bases not matched to a gene: 11. As DNA, the CDR3 is TGTGCCAGCAGCGTAGCGGTCGGGAGGCTAAGCACAGATACGCAGTATTTT. As protein: CASSVAVGRLSTDTQYF. Full variable domain (missing parts from reference TRBV5-4 and TRBJ2-3): ETGVTQSPTHLIKTRGQQVTLRCSSQSGHNTVSWYQQALGQGPQFIFQYYREEENGRGNFPPRFSGLQFPNYSSELNVNALELDDSALYLCASSVAVGRLSTDTQYFGPGTRLTVL.